The 30 T cell receptor beta chains reported below all come from one sample, sequenced in a study of response to subunit inactivated influenza vaccine. MiXCR, run by TCRdb on the RT-PCR reads, gives a single entry per CDR3 protein. The sample shows some 550,000 distinct CDR3 sequences, roughly a quarter of them seen only once. A further study also used this sample, focusing on T cells expressing NK-cell markers. From that report: Generation of TCR beta cDNA was performed by 5'RACE template switching incorporating UMIs.

Sequences were derived from CD4+ T cells sorted from PBMCs, sampled about 12 days after vaccination. The receptors here all came from a man between 45 and 60 years old who received an inactivated influenza vaccine.

This chain joins TRBV6-5 and TRBJ2-7; maybe TRBD1 (6 bases). The CDR3 spans 15 residues. Trimming cost V 0 bases and J 7 bases, with 16 bases left between them. The germline V gene has CDR1 MNHEY and CDR2 SVGAGI. CDR3 DNA sequence: TGTGCCAGCAGTTACTCTCCTCAGGGGTTTAGGGAGCAGTACTTC. It translates to CASSYSPQGFREQYF.

V is TRBV20-1 and J is TRBJ2-7, with 7 nucleotides matching TRBD1. V lost 6 bases to trimming and J lost 4 bases; unmatched junction nucleotides: 9. Germline lookup yields CDR1 DFQATT and CDR2 SNEGSKA (reference sequence). The CDR3 runs 13 residues. CDR3 sequence reads: CSAPKRGRYEQYF. In DNA form, the CDR3 reads TGCAGTGCCCCCAAAAGGGGGCGTTACGAGCAGTACTTC.

There are a few counts of this clonotype. V gene TRBV18 combines with J gene TRBJ2-2; D remains unclear. The CDR3 runs 12 residues. Germline V gene lookup returns CDR1 KGHSH and CDR2 LQKENI. With 3 bases removed from V and 7 bases from J, the gap between germline ends came to 6 bases. In nucleotides, the CDR3 is TGTGCCAGCTCACCGATGATCGGGGAGCTGTTTTTT. It codes for CASSPMIGELFF.

The sample holds a few counts of this clonotype. V usage is TRBV28 and J usage is TRBJ2-2; TRBD2 might be the D (6 bases). The V gene's germline CDR1 is MDHEN and CDR2 SYDVKM. V shed 7 bases and J shed 6 bases, with 15 bases lying between them. CDR3 size: 14 residues. CDR3 sequence reads: CASKLRGLSGELFF. The CDR3 nucleotides are TGTGCCAGCAAATTAAGGGGACTCTCCGGGGAGCTGTTTTTT.

The CDR3 nucleotides read TGTGCCAGCTCCAACGTCGGCGGGACTTACAATGAGCAGTTCTTC. Protein product: CASSNVGGTYNEQFF. V usage is TRBV12-3 or TRBV12-4 and J usage is TRBJ2-1, with a tentative D call TRBD2 (6 bases). V lost 8 bases, J lost 4 bases, and 18 bases lay in between. CDR3 length: 15 amino acids.

The gene calls are TRBV29-1 and TRBJ2-3, with 7 positions matching TRBD2. CDR3 length equals 16 residues. The junction had 9 bases not matched to a gene; V was cut back by 1 base and J by 2 bases. Germline CDR1 is SQVTM and CDR2 is ANQGSEA. CDR3 DNA sequence: TGCAGCGTTGAAGGGGGGGGTACTCGGGACACAGATACGCAGTATTTT. Translation gives CSVEGGGTRDTDTQYF.

The table lists this clonotype with many counts. The chain recombines TRBV3-1 with TRBJ1-6; D is ambiguous. The V end was cut by 6 bases, the J end by 7 bases, with 10 bases between. Germline CDR1 and CDR2: LGHDT and YNNKEL (reference sequence). This CDR3 is 13 amino acids long. The CDR3 here is CASSSSGNSPLHF. The CDR3 region has the DNA TGTGCCAGCAGTTCCTCGGGGAATTCACCCCTCCACTTT. Full variable domain (missing parts from reference TRBV3-1 and TRBJ1-6): DTAVSQTPKYLVTQMGNDKSIKCEQNLGHDTMYWYKQDSKKFLKIMFSYNNKELIINETVPNRFSPKSPDKAHLNLHINSLELGDSAVYFCASSSSGNSPLHFGNGTRLTVT.

This clonotype was detected only once. The rearrangement joins TRBV7-2 to TRBJ1-2, with D tentatively TRBD1 (6 bases). V was clipped by 5 bases and J by 3 bases, with 13 bases between them. The CDR3 consists of 14 residues. Germline V lookup: CDR1 SGHTA, CDR2 FQGNSA. The CDR3 loop reads CASSPQGMDYGYTF. As DNA, the CDR3 is TGTGCCAGCAGCCCACAGGGTATGGACTATGGCTACACCTTC.

This clonotype was observed a handful of times. V and J are TRBV7-9 and TRBJ2-5; D is unclear. The CDR3 loop spans 13 amino acids. Trimming removed 2 bases from V and 5 bases from J, with 9 bases in between. Germline loops: CDR1 SEHNR, CDR2 FQNEAQ (reference sequence). The DNA for the CDR3 is TGTGCCAGCAGCTTAAGTCGTTCCGAGACCCAGTACTTC. Translated: CASSLSRSETQYF.

J is TRBJ1-1 and V is TRBV7-2; no clear D. CDR1 is SGHTA, CDR2 FQGNSA, per germline. The CDR3 is 14 residues long. The ends were cut back, 1 base at V and 5 bases at J, with 11 bases in the middle. DNA for the CDR3: TGTGCCAGCAGCTTAGTGTTTGCACAAACTGAAGCTTTCTTT. Translating it yields CASSLVFAQTEAFF.

This clonotype was detected only a few times. The chain carries TRBV20-1 and TRBJ1-5; 7 bases are shared with TRBD1. From germline, CDR1 is DFQATT and CDR2 SNEGSKA (reference sequence). V lost 1 base and J lost 4; bases outside the gene matches: 4. There are 14 residues in the CDR3. In nucleotides, the CDR3 is TGCAGTGCTAGAGCCTGGACAGGAAATCAGCCCCAGCATTTT. Translated, it gives CSARAWTGNQPQHF.

V usage is TRBV6-2 or TRBV6-3 and J usage is TRBJ2-5; D call uncertain. The ends were cut back, 0 bases at V and 9 bases at J, with 8 bases in the middle. This CDR3 is built from 12 residues. Germline CDR1 reads MNHEY; CDR2 reads SVGEGT. This CDR3 reads CASSYSNRAQYF. The CDR3 region has the DNA TGTGCCAGCAGTTACTCGAATCGGGCCCAGTACTTC.

The chain uses TRBV4-1 and TRBJ2-5; TRBD2 matches at 9 bases. Germline V gene sequence: CDR1 MGHRA, CDR2 YSYEKL. Trimming removed 2 bases from V and 2 bases from J; junction bases left unmatched: 6. The CDR3 runs to 16 residues. The chain's CDR3 is CASSQYSGGLQETQYF. CDR3 nucleotide sequence: TGCGCCAGCAGCCAATATAGCGGGGGACTACAAGAGACCCAGTACTTC.

The J gene is TRBJ1-2, the V gene TRBV3-1, with D possibly TRBD1 on 5 matching bases. The CDR3 is 15 residues long. V was clipped by 8 bases and J by 0 bases, with 16 bases between them. In germline, CDR1 is LGHDT, CDR2 YNNKEL (reference sequence). The CDR3 is CASAKGTVPNYGYTF. Here the CDR3 DNA reads TGTGCCAGCGCAAAAGGGACGGTACCTAACTATGGCTACACCTTC.

The chain is built from TRBV10-2 and TRBJ2-2; 9 bases line up with TRBD1. In germline, CDR1 is WSHSY, CDR2 SAAADI. The J segment lost 4 bases and the V segment lost 3 bases, leaving 9 bases of the junction unmatched. The CDR3 has 17 amino acids. Here the CDR3 reads CASSDYSGTGITGELFF. The CDR3 nucleotides are TGCGCCAGCAGTGACTACTCCGGGACAGGGATCACCGGGGAGCTGTTTTTT.

This chain uses TRBV7-2 with TRBJ2-3; a weak D match, TRBD2 (6 bases). The ends were cut back, 5 bases at V and 7 bases at J, with 22 bases in the middle. There are 16 residues in the CDR3. Germline V CDR1 and CDR2: SGHTA, FQGNSA. The DNA of the CDR3 is TGTGCCAGCAGCCCCACTATTGGGCTAGCGATGAATACGCAGTATTTT. It specifies CASSPTIGLAMNTQYF.

V gene TRBV3-1 combines with J gene TRBJ1-2; weak D call: TRBD1 (5 bases). Trimming shortened V by 4 bases and J by 3 bases, and 12 bases separated the two germline ends. This CDR3 contains 14 residues. From germline, CDR1 is LGHDT and CDR2 YNNKEL (reference sequence). CDR3 DNA: TGTGCCAGCAGCCTTTCCGGGACTGACTATGGCTACACCTTC. Amino acid sequence: CASSLSGTDYGYTF.

This chain joins TRBV28 and TRBJ2-5; 12 bases are shared with TRBD1. Germline loops: CDR1 MDHEN, CDR2 SYDVKM. The CDR3 has 18 amino acids. V was pared by 7 bases and J by 6 bases, with 18 bases of the junction left unmatched. The CDR3 DNA is TGTGCCAGCAAACCCCGGGACAGGGGGCGTCGTTTTGGGAAGACCCAGTACTTC. Amino acids: CASKPRDRGRRFGKTQYF.

The chain joins TRBV20-1 to TRBJ1-6, with 12 bases aligning to TRBD1. The J segment lost 9 bases and the V segment lost 4 bases, leaving 4 bases of the junction unmatched. This CDR3 contains 14 residues. CDR1 and CDR2 from the germline V gene are DFQATT and SNEGSKA (reference sequence). The chain's CDR3 is CSATGTGGLSPLHF. CDR3 sequence (DNA): TGCAGTGCTACCGGGACAGGGGGCCTTTCACCCCTCCACTTT.

This clonotype showed up just a few times. The chain joins TRBV20-1 to TRBJ1-1; no reliable D call. This CDR3 is 14 amino acids long. V lost 1 base and J 0 bases, leaving 9 bases between the germline ends. Germline V CDR1 and CDR2: DFQATT, SNEGSKA (reference sequence). The CDR3 DNA follows: TGCAGTGCTAGAGTCGGCAGCCTGAACACTGAAGCTTTCTTT. It is translated as CSARVGSLNTEAFF.

This clonotype was seen a few times. V gene TRBV20-1 combines with J gene TRBJ2-6; D may match TRBD1 or TRBD2 (5 bases each). Germline CDR1 and CDR2: DFQATT and SNEGSKA (reference sequence). The CDR3 has 14 residues. V was trimmed by 3 bases and J by 2 bases, leaving 8 bases between them. This CDR3 reads CSARGTTGANVLTF. CDR3 DNA: TGCAGTGCTAGGGGGACCACTGGGGCCAACGTCCTGACTTTC.

This chain joins TRBV4-2 and TRBJ2-3, with D maybe TRBD2 (6 bases). The CDR3 sequence is 14 residues long. V lost 0 bases, J lost 9 bases, and 13 bases lay in between. Germline V gene lookup returns CDR1 LGHNA and CDR2 YNFKEQ. Here the CDR3 reads CASSQEVGSETQYF. The CDR3 DNA sequence: TGTGCCAGCAGCCAAGAGGTCGGGAGTGAAACGCAGTATTTT.

This clonotype occurred a few times. J is TRBJ2-7 and V is TRBV12-3 or TRBV12-4; 7 nucleotides line up with TRBD1. The CDR3 has 15 amino acids. The J segment lost 2 bases and the V segment lost 5 bases, leaving 9 bases of the junction unmatched. The CDR3 DNA reads TGTGCCAGCAGTATCCGACAGGGACAAACCTACGAGCAGTACTTC. It encodes CASSIRQGQTYEQYF.

This chain links TRBV7-3 with TRBJ2-7; no clear D. Per germline, CDR1 SGHTA and CDR2 FQGTGA. The CDR3 contains 15 residues. V was shortened by 6 bases and J by 4 bases, with 19 bases between the two germline ends. The chain's CDR3 is CASSLGGVSGYEQYF. The DNA of the CDR3 is TGTGCCAGCAGTTTGGGTGGGGTTTCCGGATACGAGCAGTACTTC.

This chain uses TRBV20-1 with TRBJ2-3; weak D call: TRBD2 (6 bases). Germline V gives CDR1 DFQATT, CDR2 SNEGSKA (reference sequence). The CDR3 consists of 15 residues. The V gene lost 0 bases and the J gene lost 4 bases, with 14 bases spanning the gap. CDR3 loop: CSARDPSREPDTQYF. The CDR3 DNA follows: TGCAGTGCTAGAGATCCGTCCCGGGAGCCAGATACGCAGTATTTT.

The V and J genes are TRBV20-1 and TRBJ2-2; 13 positions match TRBD2. In germline, CDR1 is DFQATT, CDR2 SNEGSKA (reference sequence). This CDR3 spans 17 amino acids. Trimming cost V 3 bases and J 6 bases; bases outside gene matches: 10. This CDR3 reads CSASPSGTSGIAGELFF. The CDR3 DNA is TGCAGTGCTAGTCCCTCCGGGACTAGCGGGATAGCCGGGGAGCTGTTTTTT.

The chain combines TRBV9 with TRBJ2-6; D gene ambiguous. The CDR3 covers 16 residues. Looked up from germline, CDR1 is SGDLS and CDR2 is YYNGEE. V lost 0 bases to trimming and J lost 4 bases, with 11 bases between them. Here the CDR3 reads CASSVGPSGGANVLTF. The CDR3 DNA reads as TGTGCCAGCAGCGTAGGACCCTCTGGGGGGGCCAACGTCCTGACTTTC.

This chain links TRBV5-4 with TRBJ2-1; TRBD2 agrees at 9 bases. The V and J ends lost 1 base and 6 bases, in that order; junction bases with no gene match: 8. The CDR3 is made up of 16 amino acids. Germline lookup yields CDR1 SGHNT and CDR2 YYREEE (reference sequence). CDR3 DNA sequence: TGTGCCAGCAGCTTGCCCCGGGCGGGAGGGGTCAATGAGCAGTTCTTC. Amino acid sequence: CASSLPRAGGVNEQFF.

The chain has TRBV30 and TRBJ2-2; a weak D match, TRBD2 (6 bases). The CDR3 contains 16 residues. The V gene's germline CDR1 is GTSNPN and CDR2 SVGIG (reference sequence). V shed 2 bases and J shed 5 bases, with 18 bases lying between them. CDR3 DNA: TGTGCCTGGAGTCAGGGACTCTCCCACCCGACCGGGGAGCTGTTTTTT. Residues: CAWSQGLSHPTGELFF.

This clonotype was detected only a few times. The gene calls are TRBV12-3 or TRBV12-4 and TRBJ2-5; TRBD2 agrees at 15 bases. Unmatched junction bases numbered 7, after V lost 6 bases and J lost 8 bases. This CDR3 is 15 amino acids long. The CDR3 nucleotides read TGTGCCAGCAGCGTGGGACTAGCGGGGGGTGATACCCAGTACTTC. Translating it yields CASSVGLAGGDTQYF.